The 8 T cell receptor beta chains in this list originate from one sample, sequenced in a study of shared clonotypes between healthy human individuals. Clones were read by immunoSEQ multiplex PCR, and TCRdb kept only the in-frame ones, dropping some. The profile shows about 2.4 million clones, over 85% of them singletons. Specimen: naive CD4+ T cells from PBMCs. Subset denoted: CD45RA+ positively selected. The source of these receptors is a man aged 18 to 35 in good health. Some clones in this sample may be carry-over from other donors' samples.

V gene TRBV19 combines with J gene TRBJ1-2; D is ambiguous. Deletions cut 8 bases from V and 3 bases from J, with 16 bases between. CDR1 and CDR2 from the germline V gene are LNHDA and SQIVND (reference sequence). This CDR3 is 14 amino acids long. The CDR3 is CASSRGRLYYGYTF. The CDR3 DNA reads as TGTGCCAGTTCCCGAGGACGACTGTACTATGGCTACACCTTC.

The V call is TRBV5-1, the J call TRBJ1-5, with no clear D. Germline assignment: CDR1 SGHRS and CDR2 YFSETQ. V shed 5 bases and J shed 3 bases, with 12 bases lying between them. The CDR3 has 14 residues. The CDR3 spells CASRIGLSNQPQHF. In DNA, the CDR3 is TGCGCCAGCAGAATAGGACTGTCCAATCAGCCCCAGCATTTT.

The rearrangement joins TRBV30 to TRBJ2-1; TRBD2 agrees at 8 bases. The J segment lost 4 bases and the V segment lost 4 bases, leaving 21 bases of the junction unmatched. CDR1 and CDR2 (germline): GTSNPN, SVGIG (reference sequence). The CDR3 has 19 amino acids. The CDR3 here is CAWKRVQGRASGPYNEQFF. In DNA form, the CDR3 reads TGTGCCTGGAAACGCGTGCAGGGCAGGGCTAGCGGGCCGTACAATGAGCAGTTCTTC. Looking up the rest from reference TRBV30 and TRBJ2-1 gives the full variable domain: SQTIHQWPATLVQPVGSPLSLECTVEGTSNPNLYWYRQAAGRGLQLLFYSVGIGQISSEVPQNLSASRPQDRQFILSSKKLLLSDSGFYLCAWKRVQGRASGPYNEQFFGPGTRLTVL.

As concerns this clone: Other DNA sequences from this sample encode an identical CDR3 as well. The genes are TRBV5-1 and TRBJ1-1; tentatively, D is TRBD1 (5 bases). V lost 4 bases and J lost 1, with 14 bases in between. The CDR3 runs to 15 residues. Germline loops: CDR1 SGHRS, CDR2 YFSETQ. The CDR3 reads CASSPGWGTNTEAFF. The CDR3 DNA is TGCGCCAGCAGCCCCGGGTGGGGGACGAACACTGAAGCTTTCTTT. Full variable domain (remainder filled in from reference TRBV5-1 and TRBJ1-1): KAGVTQTPRYLIKTRGQQVTLSCSPISGHRSVSWYQQTPGQGLQFLFEYFSETQRNKGNFPGRFSGRQFSNSRSEMNVSTLELGDSALYLCASSPGWGTNTEAFFGQGTRLTVV.

V is TRBV27 and J is TRBJ1-1; 8 bases align to TRBD1. V lost 5 bases and J lost 6; bases outside the gene matches: 14. This CDR3 is built from 16 residues. Germline V gene data show CDR1 as MNHEY and CDR2 as SMNVEV (reference sequence). CDR3 coding DNA: TGTGCCAGCAGTCTAAAGCCCTCAGGGGGCTTGGCTGAAGCTTTCTTT. The encoded protein is CASSLKPSGGLAEAFF.

This clone was detected once. This chain joins TRBV11-2 and TRBJ2-2; a weak D match, TRBD2 (6 bases). Per germline, CDR1 SGHAT and CDR2 FQNNGV. With 5 bases removed from V and 2 bases from J, the gap between germline ends came to 12 bases. The CDR3 extends over 15 amino acids. In DNA form, the CDR3 reads TGTGCCAGCAGCCCACGGAGGGATAACACCGGGGAGCTGTTTTTT. Translated: CASSPRRDNTGELFF.

V gene TRBV9 combines with J gene TRBJ2-5; possible D gene TRBD2, 5 bases. Germline-derived CDR1 and CDR2 are SGDLS and YYNGEE. There are 16 residues in the CDR3. The ends were cut back, 1 base at V and 5 bases at J, with 18 bases in the middle. CDR3 sequence: CASSVSPTRGVETQYF. In nucleotides, the CDR3 is TGTGCCAGCAGCGTAAGTCCAACTCGGGGTGTGGAGACCCAGTACTTC.

This rearrangement joins TRBV2 to TRBJ1-5; D is ambiguous. Germline V gives CDR1 SNHLY, CDR2 FYNNEI. The CDR3 is made up of 15 amino acids. Trimming took 6 bases from V and 1 from J, leaving 13 bases between them. CDR3 nucleotides: TGTGCCAGCAGGCCGGGAGCGAGGAGCAATCAGCCCCAGCATTTT. Its protein product is CASRPGARSNQPQHF.